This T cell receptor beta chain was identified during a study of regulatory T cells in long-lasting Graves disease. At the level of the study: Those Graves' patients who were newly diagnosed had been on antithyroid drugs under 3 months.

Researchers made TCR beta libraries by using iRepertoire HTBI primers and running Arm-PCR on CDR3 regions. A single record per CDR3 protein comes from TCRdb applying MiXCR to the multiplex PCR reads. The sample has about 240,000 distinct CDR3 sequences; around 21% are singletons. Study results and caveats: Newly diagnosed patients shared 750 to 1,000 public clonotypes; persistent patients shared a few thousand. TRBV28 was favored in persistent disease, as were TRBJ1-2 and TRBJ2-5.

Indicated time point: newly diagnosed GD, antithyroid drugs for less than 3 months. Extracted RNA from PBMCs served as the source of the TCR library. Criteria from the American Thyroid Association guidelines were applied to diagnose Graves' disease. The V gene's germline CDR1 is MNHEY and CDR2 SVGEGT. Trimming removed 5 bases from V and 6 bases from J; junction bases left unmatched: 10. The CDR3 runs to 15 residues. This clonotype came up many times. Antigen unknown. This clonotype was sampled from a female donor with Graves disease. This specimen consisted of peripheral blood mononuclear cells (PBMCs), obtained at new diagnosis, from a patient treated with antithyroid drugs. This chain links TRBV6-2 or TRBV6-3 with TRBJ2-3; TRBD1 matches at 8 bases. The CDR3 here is CASSNGQGLADTQYF. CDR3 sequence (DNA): TGTGCCAGCAGTAACGGACAGGGTTTGGCGGATACGCAGTATTTT.